A selection of T cell receptor beta chains follows, all from one sample in a study of OX40 agonist ivuxolimab in advanced cancers. Profiled with immunoSEQ multiplex PCR; TCRdb holds only in-frame clones, not every one. The table includes some 82,000 clones, 88% detected once. The sample in question was CD4+ or CD8+ T cells sorted from blood, obtained in a trial of the OX40 agonist ivuxolimab. Source of these receptors: an adult with an advanced solid tumor such as melanoma, head and neck, liver or kidney cancer. The CDR3 runs from the conserved cysteine through the conserved F or W. The order of the fields is V gene, J gene, D gene, CDR3 DNA, CDR3 protein. The D gene is left open where the match is weak.

TRBV29-1	TRBJ1-1	NA	TGCAGCGCGGTGGGGGCAGGTTTGAACACTGAAGCTTTCTTT	CSAVGAGLNTEAFF
TRBV19	TRBJ1-2	TRBD1	TGTGCCAGTAGTCCGGGGACAGGACTAGACCCTGGCTACACCTTC	CASSPGTGLDPGYTF
TRBV11-3	TRBJ2-7	NA	TGTGCCAGCAGCTTAGGACAACAGGGCAGGTACGAGCAGTACTTC	CASSLGQQGRYEQYF
TRBV5-1	TRBJ2-3	TRBD1	TGCGCCAGCAGCTTGGGACAGGGGATCACAGATACGCAGTATTTT	CASSLGQGITDTQYF
TRBV28	TRBJ1-4	NA	TGTGCCAGCAGTTTCCCAGGACTGAGTAATGAAAAACTGTTTTTT	CASSFPGLSNEKLFF
TRBV2	TRBJ2-1	NA	TGTGCCAGCGGGAAACTCGCGAGGGGGGCCAATGAGCAGTTCTTC	CASGKLARGANEQFF
TRBV9	TRBJ1-3	NA	TGTGCCAGCAGCGTAGACGGACGGAACTCTGGAAACACCATATATTTT	CASSVDGRNSGNTIYF
TRBV5-8	TRBJ2-2	TRBD2	TGTGCCAGCGGGCCTAGCGGGGGGTCCGCGAACACCGGGGAGCTGTTTTTT	CASGPSGGSANTGELFF
TRBV18	TRBJ1-5	NA	TGTGCCAGCTCACCCGAGACAGCATATAGCAATCAGCCCCAGCATTTT	CASSPETAYSNQPQHF
TRBV28	TRBJ2-2	TRBD1	TGTGCCAGCAGCACACAGGGGTTCCAGGAGAACACCGGGGAGCTGTTTTTT	CASSTQGFQENTGELFF
TRBV11-2	TRBJ2-1	NA	TGTGCCAGCAGCTCCTCCCATTATGAGCAGTTCTTC	CASSSSHYEQFF
TRBV5-8	TRBJ2-7	TRBD1	TGTGCCAGCAGCCTGAGGACAGGGGTTTTCTACGAGCAGTACTTC	CASSLRTGVFYEQYF
TRBV7-3	TRBJ2-1	TRBD1	TGTGCCAGCAGCTTAACCGGACAGGGTCGGAGGTTCTTC	CASSLTGQGRRFF
TRBV7-2	TRBJ2-1	TRBD2	TGTGCCAGCAGGGGGGGACTAGCGGGAGCTTATGAGCAGTTCTTC	CASRGGLAGAYEQFF
TRBV28	TRBJ2-7	TRBD2	TGTGCCAGCAGTTTACTAGCGGGACCCGAGCAGTACTTC	CASSLLAGPEQYF
TRBV14	TRBJ2-7	NA	TGTGCCAGCAGCCAAGGGCTAAGGAACTACGAGCAGTACTTC	CASSQGLRNYEQYF
TRBV5-4	TRBJ2-2	TRBD2	TGTGCCAGCAGCCTAGACAGCGCGGGGGGGACCGGGGAGCTGTTTTTT	CASSLDSAGGTGELFF
TRBV6-5	TRBJ2-7	TRBD1	TGTGCCAGCAGTCAGCCCGGACAGGGAGTGGCTTGGCAGTACTTC	CASSQPGQGVAWQYF
TRBV7-8	TRBJ2-3	NA	TGTGCCAGCAGCTTAAGGGGGTACCCCGCCGATACGCAGTATTTT	CASSLRGYPADTQYF
TRBV15	TRBJ2-7	NA	TGTGCCACCAGGACGGGGTGGAGCTCCTACGAGCAGTACTTC	CATRTGWSSYEQYF